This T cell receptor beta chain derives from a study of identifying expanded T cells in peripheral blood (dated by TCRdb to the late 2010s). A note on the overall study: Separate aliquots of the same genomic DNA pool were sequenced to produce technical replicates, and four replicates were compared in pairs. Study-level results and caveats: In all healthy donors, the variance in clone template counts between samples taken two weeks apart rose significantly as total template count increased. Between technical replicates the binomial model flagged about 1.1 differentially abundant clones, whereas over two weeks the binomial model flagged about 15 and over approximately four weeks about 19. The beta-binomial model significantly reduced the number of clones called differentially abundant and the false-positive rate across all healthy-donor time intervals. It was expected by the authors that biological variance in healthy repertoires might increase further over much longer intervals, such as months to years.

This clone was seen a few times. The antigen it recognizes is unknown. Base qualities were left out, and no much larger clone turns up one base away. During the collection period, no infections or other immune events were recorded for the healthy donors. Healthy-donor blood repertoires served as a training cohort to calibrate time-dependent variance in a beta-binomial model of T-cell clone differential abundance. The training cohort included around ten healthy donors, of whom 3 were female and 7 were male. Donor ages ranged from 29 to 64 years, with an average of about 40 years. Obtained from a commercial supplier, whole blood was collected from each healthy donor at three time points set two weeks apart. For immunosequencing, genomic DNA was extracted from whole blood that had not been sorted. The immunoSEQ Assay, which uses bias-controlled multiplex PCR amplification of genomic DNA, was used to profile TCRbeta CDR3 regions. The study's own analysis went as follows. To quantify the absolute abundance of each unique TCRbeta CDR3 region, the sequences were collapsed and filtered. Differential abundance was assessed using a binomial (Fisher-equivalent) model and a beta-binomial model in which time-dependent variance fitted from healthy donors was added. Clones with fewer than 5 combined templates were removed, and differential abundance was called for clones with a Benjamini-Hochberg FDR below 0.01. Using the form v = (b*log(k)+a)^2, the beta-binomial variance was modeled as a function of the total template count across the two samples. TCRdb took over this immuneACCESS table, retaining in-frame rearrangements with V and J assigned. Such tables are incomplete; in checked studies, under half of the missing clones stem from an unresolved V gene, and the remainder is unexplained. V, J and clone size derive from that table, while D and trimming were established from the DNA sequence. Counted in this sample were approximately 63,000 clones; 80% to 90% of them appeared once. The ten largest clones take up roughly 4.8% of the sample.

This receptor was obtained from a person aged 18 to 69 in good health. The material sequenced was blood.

The CDR3 region: CASSLGPGRGEAFF. At the DNA level, the sequence is TGTGCCAGTAGTCTGGGGCCAGGGAGGGGGGAAGCTTTCTTT. The chain is made from TRBV19 and TRBJ1-1, with a weak D call of TRBD1 (6 bases match). Inclusive of the bounding cysteine and phenylalanine, the CDR3 is 14 residues long. Only CDR3 DNA is held: 42 bases, read in frame from base 1. V sheds 5 bases and J sheds 8 bases, leaving 18 bases between their ends. The germline V gene (reference sequence) supplies CDR1 LNHDA and CDR2 SQIVND.